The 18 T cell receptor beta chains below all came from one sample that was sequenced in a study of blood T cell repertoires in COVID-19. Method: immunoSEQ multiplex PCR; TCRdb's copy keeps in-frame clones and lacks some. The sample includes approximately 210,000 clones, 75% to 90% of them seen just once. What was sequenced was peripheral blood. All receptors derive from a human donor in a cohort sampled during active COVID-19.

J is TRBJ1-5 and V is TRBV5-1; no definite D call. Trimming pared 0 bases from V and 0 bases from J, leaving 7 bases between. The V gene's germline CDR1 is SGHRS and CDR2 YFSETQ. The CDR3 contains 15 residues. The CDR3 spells CASSLGHNSNQPQHF. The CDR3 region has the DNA TGCGCCAGCAGCTTGGGACACAATAGCAATCAGCCCCAGCATTTT.

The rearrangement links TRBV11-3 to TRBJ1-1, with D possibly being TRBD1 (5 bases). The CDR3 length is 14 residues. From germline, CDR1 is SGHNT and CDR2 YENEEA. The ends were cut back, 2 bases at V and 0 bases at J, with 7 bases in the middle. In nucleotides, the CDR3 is TGTGCCAGCAGCTTAAGGGGAATGAACACTGAAGCTTTCTTT. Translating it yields CASSLRGMNTEAFF.

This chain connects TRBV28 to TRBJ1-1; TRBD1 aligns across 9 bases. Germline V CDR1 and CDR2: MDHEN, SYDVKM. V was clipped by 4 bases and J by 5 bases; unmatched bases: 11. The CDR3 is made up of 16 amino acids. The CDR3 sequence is CASSSKPGTGRTEAFF. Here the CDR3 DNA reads TGTGCCAGCAGTTCGAAACCCGGGACAGGGAGAACTGAAGCTTTCTTT.

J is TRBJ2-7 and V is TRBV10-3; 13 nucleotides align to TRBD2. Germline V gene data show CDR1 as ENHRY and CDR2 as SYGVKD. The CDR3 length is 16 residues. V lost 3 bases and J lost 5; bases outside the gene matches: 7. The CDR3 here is CAISDWTSGRVDEQYF. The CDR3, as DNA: TGTGCCATCAGTGACTGGACTAGCGGGAGAGTCGACGAGCAGTACTTC.

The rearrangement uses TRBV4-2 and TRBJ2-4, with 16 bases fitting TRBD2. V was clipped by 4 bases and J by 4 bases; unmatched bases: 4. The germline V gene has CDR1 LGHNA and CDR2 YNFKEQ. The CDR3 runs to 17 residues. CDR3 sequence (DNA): TGTGCCAGCAGCCTGGGACTAGCGGGAGGGCCAAAAAACATTCAGTACTTC. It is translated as CASSLGLAGGPKNIQYF.

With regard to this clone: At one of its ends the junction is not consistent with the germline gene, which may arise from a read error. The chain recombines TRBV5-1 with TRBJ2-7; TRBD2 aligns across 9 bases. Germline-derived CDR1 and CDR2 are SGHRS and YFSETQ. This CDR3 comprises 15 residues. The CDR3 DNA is TGCGCCAGCAGCTCGATAGCGGGAGCAGTCGGTCATAAGGACTTC. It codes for CASSSIAGAVGHKDF. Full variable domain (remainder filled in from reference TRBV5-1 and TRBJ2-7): KAGVTQTPRYLIKTRGQQVTLSCSPISGHRSVSWYQQTPGQGLQFLFEYFSETQRNKGNFPGRFSGRQFSNSRSEMNVSTLELGDSALYLCASSSIAGAVGHKDFGPGTRLTVT.

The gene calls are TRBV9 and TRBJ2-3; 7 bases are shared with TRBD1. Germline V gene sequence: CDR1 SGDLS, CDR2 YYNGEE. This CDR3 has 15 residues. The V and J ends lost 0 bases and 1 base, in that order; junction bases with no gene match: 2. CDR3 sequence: CASSVEGGGTDTQYF. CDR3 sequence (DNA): TGTGCCAGCAGCGTAGAAGGGGGCGGCACAGATACGCAGTATTTT.

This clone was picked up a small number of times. DNA of the CDR3: TGCAGCGTTGAACTCGGGACAGGGGCCTACGAGCAGTACTTC. It codes for CSVELGTGAYEQYF. The chain joins TRBV29-1 to TRBJ2-7, with 10 bases matching TRBD1. CDR3 size: 14 residues. Germline V gene lookup returns CDR1 SQVTM and CDR2 ANQGSEA. Trimming at V came to 2 bases and at J to 2 bases, leaving 3 bases not matched to a gene.

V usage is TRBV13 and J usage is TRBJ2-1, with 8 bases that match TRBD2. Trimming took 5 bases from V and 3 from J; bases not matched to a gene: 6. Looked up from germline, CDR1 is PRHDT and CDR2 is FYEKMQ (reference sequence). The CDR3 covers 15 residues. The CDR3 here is CASSPPGGVYNEQFF. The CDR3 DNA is TGTGCCAGCAGCCCCCCGGGAGGGGTCTACAATGAGCAGTTCTTC. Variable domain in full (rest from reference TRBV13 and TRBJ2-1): AAGVIQSPRHLIKEKRETATLKCYPIPRHDTVYWYQQGPGQDPQFLISFYEKMQSDKGSIPDRFSAQQFSDYHSELNMSSLELGDSALYFCASSPPGGVYNEQFFGPGTRLTVL.

The CDR3 reads CASSPPHRASYEQYF. CDR3 DNA sequence: TGTGCCAGCTCACCTCCCCACAGGGCCTCCTACGAGCAGTACTTC. V usage is TRBV18 and J usage is TRBJ2-7; weak D call: TRBD1 (6 bases). Germline lookup yields CDR1 KGHSH and CDR2 LQKENI. The CDR3 is 15 amino acids. The ends were cut back, 3 bases at V and 0 bases at J, with 12 bases in the middle.

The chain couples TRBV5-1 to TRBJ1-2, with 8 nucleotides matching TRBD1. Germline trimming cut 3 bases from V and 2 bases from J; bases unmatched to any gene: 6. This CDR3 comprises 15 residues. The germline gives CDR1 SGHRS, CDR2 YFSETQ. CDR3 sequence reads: CASSSGTGPNYGYTF. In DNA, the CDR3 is TGCGCCAGCAGCTCCGGGACAGGACCGAACTATGGCTACACCTTC. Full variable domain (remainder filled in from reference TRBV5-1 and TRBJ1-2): KAGVTQTPRYLIKTRGQQVTLSCSPISGHRSVSWYQQTPGQGLQFLFEYFSETQRNKGNFPGRFSGRQFSNSRSEMNVSTLELGDSALYLCASSSGTGPNYGYTFGSGTRLTVV.

In nucleotides, the CDR3 is TGTGCCAGCAGTTTATCCGGACACCCCTATGGCTACACCTTC. Residues: CASSLSGHPYGYTF. The V call is TRBV28, the J call TRBJ1-2, with D tentatively TRBD1 (5 bases). The CDR3 spans 14 residues. The germline V and J ends were trimmed by 1 base and 4 bases, with 10 bases remaining between them. CDR1 is MDHEN and CDR2 is SYDVKM in the germline V gene.

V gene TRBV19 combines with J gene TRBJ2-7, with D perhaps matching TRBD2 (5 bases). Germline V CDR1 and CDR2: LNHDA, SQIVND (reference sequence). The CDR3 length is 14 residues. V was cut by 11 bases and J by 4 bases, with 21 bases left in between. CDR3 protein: CAAASGYPVYEQYF. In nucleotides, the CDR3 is TGTGCCGCCGCTTCGGGGTACCCAGTTTACGAGCAGTACTTC.

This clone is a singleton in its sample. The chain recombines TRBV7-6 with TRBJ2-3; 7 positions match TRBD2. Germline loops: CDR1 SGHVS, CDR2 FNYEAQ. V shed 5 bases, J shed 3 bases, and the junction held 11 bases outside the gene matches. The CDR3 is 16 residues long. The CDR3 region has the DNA TGTGCCAGCAGCCAGAGGGAGGGAGGGATAACAGATACGCAGTATTTT. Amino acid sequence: CASSQREGGITDTQYF.

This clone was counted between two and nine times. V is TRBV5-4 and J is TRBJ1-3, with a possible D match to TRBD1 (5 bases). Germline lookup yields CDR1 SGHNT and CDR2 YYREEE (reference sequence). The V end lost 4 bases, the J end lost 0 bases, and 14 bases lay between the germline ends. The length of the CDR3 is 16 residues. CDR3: CASSGRDRVSGNTIYF. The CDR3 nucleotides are TGTGCCAGCAGCGGACGCGACAGAGTCTCTGGAAACACCATATATTTT.

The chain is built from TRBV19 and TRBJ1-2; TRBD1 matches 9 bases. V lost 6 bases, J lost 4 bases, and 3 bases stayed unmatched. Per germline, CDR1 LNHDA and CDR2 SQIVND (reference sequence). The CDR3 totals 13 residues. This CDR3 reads CASSTGGGYGYTF. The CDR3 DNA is TGTGCCAGTAGCACAGGGGGCGGCTATGGCTACACCTTC.

The CDR3 DNA sequence: TGTGCCACTGAAGGGGGGGCAGTCGGCACAGATACGCAGTATTTT. Its translation is CATEGGAVGTDTQYF. The V call is TRBV21-1, the J call TRBJ2-3; whether TRBD2, the table's D call, matches the DNA was not checked. TRBV21-1 is classified as a pseudogene. The CDR3 length is 15 residues.

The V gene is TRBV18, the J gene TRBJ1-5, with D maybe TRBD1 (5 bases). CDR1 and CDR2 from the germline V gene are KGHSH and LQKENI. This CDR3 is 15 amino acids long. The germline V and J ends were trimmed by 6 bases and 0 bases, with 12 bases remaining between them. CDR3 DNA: TGTGCCAGCTCGCCCGACAGCATTAGCAATCAGCCCCAGCATTTT. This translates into CASSPDSISNQPQHF.